This T cell receptor (beta chain) is from a study of cytomegalovirus exposure and HLA in healthy donors. Trimming cost V 3 bases and J 2 bases, with 11 bases left between them. Germline-derived CDR1 and CDR2 are SGHDT and YYEEEE. The CDR3 covers 14 residues. Sequenced by immunoSEQ multiplex PCR; TCRdb stores in-frame clones only, minus some. The sample carries approximately 160,000 clones, roughly 80% recorded once. The rearrangement uses TRBV5-6 and TRBJ1-1; D unresolved. This TCR was recovered from a man aged 30 to 39 in good health and CMV-seropositive. Material for sequencing was PBMCs. CDR3 sequence reads: CASSSGSFNTEAFF. The CDR3 DNA sequence: TGTGCCAGCAGCTCAGGTAGTTTCAACACTGAAGCTTTCTTT.